These 10 T cell receptor beta chains came from one sample sequenced in a study of blood T cell repertoires in COVID-19. The repertoire was sequenced with immunoSEQ multiplex PCR; TCRdb's copy has only in-frame clones and lacks some. The data show 250,000 or so clones, with about 83% seen just once and around 6% held by the top ten. The source material was peripheral blood. These receptors were collected from a human donor in a cohort sampled during active COVID-19.

The chain carries TRBV5-1 and TRBJ1-2, with 8 bases that match TRBD1. CDR3 length: 14 residues. Germline CDR1 and CDR2: SGHRS and YFSETQ. J was trimmed by 8 bases and V by 4 bases; bases with no gene match: 10. DNA of the CDR3: TGCGCCAGCAGCGCCGCAGGGGGCACGGGAGGCTACACCTTC. Encoded protein: CASSAAGGTGGYTF.

This chain links TRBV6-6 with TRBJ2-1, with TRBD2 matching 13 bases. The CDR3 is made up of 17 amino acids. With V trimmed by 8 bases and J by 0 bases, 7 bases remained unmatched. CDR1 is MNHNY, CDR2 SVGAGI, per germline (reference sequence). CDR3 sequence (DNA): TGTGCCAGCGGTCCACTAGCGGGGGGGAGCTCCTACAATGAGCAGTTCTTC. Its protein is CASGPLAGGSSYNEQFF.

This chain joins TRBV12-3 or TRBV12-4 and TRBJ2-7, with D possibly matching TRBD1 (6 bases). The CDR3 consists of 12 residues. Trimming took off 1 base at V and 9 bases at J, with 10 bases between the two ends. The CDR3 loop reads CASSLEDSGQYF. CDR3 nucleotide sequence: TGTGCCAGCAGTTTAGAGGACAGTGGGCAGTACTTC.

The chain is built from TRBV5-1 and TRBJ2-5, with TRBD2 matching 7 bases. CDR3 length: 17 residues. With 0 bases clipped from V and 1 base from J, the junction kept 9 bases outside the gene matches. Germline-derived CDR1 and CDR2 are SGHRS and YFSETQ. For the CDR3, the DNA is TGCGCCAGCAGCTTGGGGGGCGGGGGAAATACCCAAGAGACCCAGTACTTC. Residues: CASSLGGGGNTQETQYF.

This chain links TRBV19 with TRBJ2-3, with 10 bases identical to TRBD2. V lost 2 bases and J lost 2; bases outside the gene matches: 4. The V gene's germline CDR1 is LNHDA and CDR2 SQIVND (reference sequence). The CDR3 loop spans 16 amino acids. The CDR3 coding sequence is TGTGCCAGTAGTATAACGACTAGCGGGTACACAGATACGCAGTATTTT. Encoded protein: CASSITTSGYTDTQYF.

This clone was observed a handful of times. The chain employs TRBV18 and TRBJ2-5; D gene uncertain. This CDR3 region has 12 residues. V was clipped by 3 bases and J by 0 bases, with 2 bases between them. CDR1 KGHSH and CDR2 LQKENI come from the germline V gene. The CDR3 here is CASSPYQETQYF. DNA of the CDR3: TGTGCCAGCTCACCCTACCAAGAGACCCAGTACTTC.

The DNA of the CDR3 is TGTGCCAGCAGTGATTCCTCAGTGGTCTCTGGGGCCAACGTCCTGACTTTC. It encodes CASSDSSVVSGANVLTF. The chain combines TRBV11-3 with TRBJ2-6; D unresolved. CDR3 length equals 17 residues. The germline V and J ends were trimmed by 6 bases and 0 bases, with 15 bases remaining between them. The germline V gene has CDR1 SGHNT and CDR2 YENEEA.

This clone has just a few counts. This chain links TRBV6-5 with TRBJ2-7; D call uncertain. Germline V gene sequence: CDR1 MNHEY, CDR2 SVGAGI. CDR3 length: 13 residues. V was shortened by 5 bases and J by 4 bases, with 12 bases between the two germline ends. CDR3 nucleotides: TGTGCCAGCAGTCCACATCCCTCGTACGAGCAGTACTTC. Its protein product is CASSPHPSYEQYF.

This clone has a single count. This chain uses TRBV7-2 with TRBJ1-5, with 7 bases matching TRBD1. Germline-derived CDR1 and CDR2 are SGHTA and FQGNSA. V lost 1 base, J lost 2 bases, and 2 bases stayed unmatched. The CDR3 is made up of 15 amino acids. The CDR3 sequence: CASSLGGQGNQPQHF. CDR3 in DNA: TGTGCCAGCAGCTTAGGCGGACAGGGCAATCAGCCCCAGCATTTT.

The V gene is TRBV6-5, the J gene TRBJ2-7, with D possibly being TRBD1 (6 bases). Germline V CDR1 and CDR2: MNHEY, SVGAGI. The CDR3 is 14 amino acids. Deletions cut 7 bases from V and 2 bases from J, with 15 bases between. Written as DNA, the CDR3 is TGTGCCAGCACCCAGAGGACAGTTACCTACGAGCAGTACTTC. The encoded protein is CASTQRTVTYEQYF.